The entry below gives a single T cell receptor (beta chain) sequence along with its context. Its antigen is not yet known. Per-nucleotide qualities are absent, and no much larger clonotype sits a single base away. The sample belongs to a study of PD-1 blockade in mismatch repair-deficient tumors (dated by TCRdb to 2016 to 2017). With regard to the full study: Between September 2013 and September 2016, the trial enrolled about 93 consecutive patients with about twelve mismatch repair-deficient cancer types, every one of whom had been previously treated and was progressing. Tumor-associated T cell clones were tracked in the peripheral blood of patients responding to PD-1 blockade by deep sequencing of TCR CDR3 regions.

Study-level results and caveats: Tumor-resident clones, often undetectable in blood before treatment, expanded rapidly after pembrolizumab and then contracted, generally before radiologic responses.

The CDR1 and CDR2 encoded by the germline V gene are MNHNS and SASEGT. V has 3 bases trimmed and J has 2 bases trimmed; junction bases matching no gene number 1. From its cysteine to its phenylalanine, the CDR3 spans 13 amino acids. The CDR3 DNA has 39 bases and is translated from base 1. Library preparation was by the immunoSEQ multiplex PCR assay. Drawn from immuneACCESS, this table holds only the in-frame rearrangements with V and J called that TCRdb kept. Clones are partly lost; checked studies trace under half to an unresolved V gene and leave the rest unexplained. Recorded for this sample are about 84,000 clones; 81% of them occurred a single time. The biggest ten clones account for roughly 2.7% of the sample. The time point label corresponds to: peripheral blood 12 weeks after first pembrolizumab dose. For every enrolled patient, mismatch repair deficiency was confirmed by either polymerase chain reaction or immunohistochemistry. Three patients who responded to pembrolizumab therapy underwent TCR sequencing. In the phase II trial, pembrolizumab PD-1 blockade was tested prospectively in advanced mismatch repair-deficient cancers, no matter which tissue of origin the cancers came from. Serial peripheral blood T cell samples were collected before and at multiple times after starting PD-1 blockade. Blood sampling times were reported as weeks after the first pembrolizumab dose.

This clonotype was sampled from an adult with mismatch repair-deficient cancer. This specimen consisted of peripheral blood, obtained 12 weeks after starting pembrolizumab. The chain employs TRBV6-1 and TRBJ2-7; TRBD2 matches 7 bases in the middle. The base sequence is TGTGCCAGCAGTGAGCGGGAGACCTACGAGCAGTACTTC. Its amino acids are CASSERETYEQYF.